Detailed here is one TCR beta chain. This sample is part of a study of blood T cell repertoires in COVID-19. Overall study context: From the United States, Italy and Spain came samples of acute and convalescent COVID-19. From T cells, B-cell-depleted T cells, or PBMCs came the material, which was cDNA or gDNA.

Each participant's cohort was designated according to participant-reported clinical history. Germline CDR1 reads SGHNT; CDR2 reads YYREEE (reference sequence). Trimming took 2 bases from V and 5 from J; bases not matched to a gene: 6. The CDR3 covers 14 residues. Clones were read by immunoSEQ multiplex PCR, and TCRdb kept only the in-frame ones, dropping some. The sample shows approximately 400,000 clones, approximately 87% of them seen only once. This receptor was taken from a man aged 25-45 years who had recovered from COVID-19. The chain combines TRBV5-4 with TRBJ2-5; 7 nucleotides line up with TRBD2. Specimen: PBMCs or T cells enriched from blood (not recorded which). CDR3 region: CASSLRLAEETQYF. The CDR3 bases are TGTGCCAGCAGCTTACGACTAGCAGAGGAGACCCAGTACTTC.